This is a list of T cell receptor beta chains from one sample in a study of CD8 T cells in ankylosing spondylitis. MiXCR, applied by TCRdb to the 5' RACE reads, yields one record per CDR3 protein. The table shows tens of thousands of distinct CDR3 sequences, with approximately 11% occurring only once. The sequenced sample consisted of blood, either unsorted or a sorted T cell fraction (not recorded which). These receptors were obtained from a male donor with ankylosing spondylitis or in good health (not recorded which). Each CDR3 is given with its conserved first and last residue. A D gene is named only where the DNA matches it firmly. Clone size is given for some rows only: seen once, a few or many times, or a class if the clone is expanded.

V gene: TRBV11-2; J gene: TRBJ2-1; CDR3 length: 18; clone size: few; D gene: TRBD2; CDR3 DNA: TGTGCCAGCAGCTCGAAGGGAAGCGGGGGTACCTCCTACAATGAGCAGTTCTTC; CDR3 protein: CASSSKGSGGTSYNEQFF
V gene: TRBV7-8; J gene: TRBJ2-2; CDR3 length: 14; clone size: many; D gene: .; CDR3 DNA: TGTGCCAGCAGTACGTGGGATAACACCGGGGAGCTGTTTTTT; CDR3 protein: CASSTWDNTGELFF
V gene: TRBV25-1; J gene: TRBJ1-5; CDR3 length: 14; clone size: few; D gene: .; CDR3 DNA: TGTGCCAGCAGTGGGAGGGGCGGCCGAATGCCCCAGCATTTT; CDR3 protein: CASSGRGGRMPQHF
V gene: TRBV5-1; J gene: TRBJ2-1; CDR3 length: 11; clone size: many; D gene: .; CDR3 DNA: TGCGCCAGCAGCCAGTACAATGAGCAGTTCTTC; CDR3 protein: CASSQYNEQFF
V gene: TRBV11-2; J gene: TRBJ2-1; CDR3 length: 16; clone size: few; D gene: TRBD1; CDR3 DNA: TGTGCCAGCAGCTTAGATCTGCACAGGGGGACCGATGAGCAGTTCTTC; CDR3 protein: CASSLDLHRGTDEQFF
V gene: TRBV7-8; J gene: TRBJ2-1; CDR3 length: 18; clone size: few; D gene: TRBD2; CDR3 DNA: TGTGCCAGCAGTTGGACTAGCGGGGGCGTTAGCTCCTACAATGAGCAGTTCTTC; CDR3 protein: CASSWTSGGVSSYNEQFF
V gene: TRBV15; J gene: TRBJ1-5; CDR3 length: 15; clone size: many; D gene: .; CDR3 DNA: TGTGCCACCAGCAGGGTACAGGGTTTCAATCAGCCCCAGCATTTT; CDR3 protein: CATSRVQGFNQPQHF
V gene: TRBV25-1; J gene: TRBJ1-1; CDR3 length: 13; clone size: many; D gene: .; CDR3 DNA: TGTGCCAGCAGGGGTGGGGCGCCGGGTGAAGCTTTCTTT; CDR3 protein: CASRGGAPGEAFF
V gene: TRBV5-1; J gene: TRBJ2-7; CDR3 length: 14; clone size: many; D gene: .; CDR3 DNA: TGCGCCAGCAGCCTAACCGATTTATCCTACGAGCAGTACTTC; CDR3 protein: CASSLTDLSYEQYF
V gene: TRBV28; J gene: TRBJ2-5; CDR3 length: 15; clone size: .; D gene: .; CDR3 DNA: TGTGCCAGCAGTTTATTCCGGGGGCCCCAAGAGACCCAGTACTTC; CDR3 protein: CASSLFRGPQETQYF
V gene: TRBV12-3/TRBV12-4; J gene: TRBJ1-5; CDR3 length: 16; clone size: many; D gene: .; CDR3 DNA: TGTGCCAGCAGTTTGGGTGGCAGAAATAGCAATCAGCCCCAGCATTTT; CDR3 protein: CASSLGGRNSNQPQHF
V gene: TRBV2; J gene: TRBJ2-2; CDR3 length: 15; clone size: .; D gene: .; CDR3 DNA: TGTGCCAGCAGTGTCTCGCCTGGGAGAACCGGGGAGCTGTTTTTT; CDR3 protein: CASSVSPGRTGELFF
V gene: TRBV27; J gene: TRBJ1-5; CDR3 length: 13; clone size: many; D gene: TRBD1; CDR3 DNA: TGTGCCAGTGGGACAGCGAGGAATCAGCCCCAGCATTTT; CDR3 protein: CASGTARNQPQHF
V gene: TRBV12-3/TRBV12-4; J gene: TRBJ1-5; CDR3 length: 13; clone size: many; D gene: .; CDR3 DNA: TGTGCCAGCAGCCCGGAGCGCAATCAGCCCCAGCATTTT; CDR3 protein: CASSPERNQPQHF